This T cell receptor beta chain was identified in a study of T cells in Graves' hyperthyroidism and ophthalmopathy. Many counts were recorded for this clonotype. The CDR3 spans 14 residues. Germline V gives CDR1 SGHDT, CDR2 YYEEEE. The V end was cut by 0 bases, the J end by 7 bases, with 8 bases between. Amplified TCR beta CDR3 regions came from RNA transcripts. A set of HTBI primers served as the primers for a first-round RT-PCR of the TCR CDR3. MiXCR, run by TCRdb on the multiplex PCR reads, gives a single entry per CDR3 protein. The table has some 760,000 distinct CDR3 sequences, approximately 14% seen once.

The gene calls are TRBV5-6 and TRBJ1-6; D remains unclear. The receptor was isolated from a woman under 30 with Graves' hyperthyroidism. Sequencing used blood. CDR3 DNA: TGTGCCAGCAGCTTGGGACGGGCGAATTCACCCCTCCACTTT. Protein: CASSLGRANSPLHF.